This T cell receptor beta chain derives from a study of T-cell reconstitution after alpha-beta-depleted transplantation in children listed by TCRdb under 2016. Study-wide context: Using TCR repertoire profiling, the study quantitatively followed how T-cell immune reconstitution unfolded in children after TCRalphabeta/CD19-depleted allogeneic hematopoietic cell transplantation. On the study overall, not on this receptor specifically: In some patients, the high TCRbeta diversity seen at day 60 was put down to recipient T cells and intrathymic progenitors that had survived conditioning. The frequencies of hyperexpanded clones fell over the following months, and after one year, T-cell counts and TCRbeta diversity were mostly attributed to newly produced T cells. About two months after transplant, the apparently early recovery of alphabetaT-cell counts reportedly depended on just several hundred clones that had expanded rapidly and came from non-depleted graft cells.

The treatment or condition label here, explained by the study, means: allogeneic hematopoietic cell transplantation with graft depleted of TCRalphabeta T cells and CD19 B cells. The children who served as transplant recipients had been given grafts of TCRalphabeta/CD19-depleted allogeneic hematopoietic cells. With regard to this clonotype: Its antigen remains unidentified. A much bigger clone sits one base away, suggesting this may be a read error.

Its CDR3 holds 15 amino acids, cysteine through phenylalanine. Of all the DNA, just the CDR3 is kept, 45 bases in frame from base 1. CDR1 and CDR2 were assigned from the germline V gene as SGHRS and YFSETQ. The method behind the library was PCR. The instrument was an Illumina HiSeq 2500. Molecular barcoding was employed in the preparation of TCR libraries, with unique molecular identifiers being used to normalize TCRbeta repertoire quantification. TCRdb reprocessed the public reads (quality trimming at Q25 with fastp, clone calling with MiXCR) and kept in-frame beta chains. Every CDR3 protein is listed once, alongside the most common genes and DNA of its rows. Present in this sample are around 300,000 distinct CDR3 sequences, around 9.1% of which were seen just once. The leading ten clones occupy 7.5% of the sample.

The sequences come from PBMCs, collected before TCRalphabeta/CD19-depleted stem cell transplant. The origin of this receptor is a boy younger than two with acute myeloid leukemia, due to receive a stem cell transplant. The rearranged chain carries TRBV5-1 and TRBJ2-2, with TRBD2 tentatively as D gene (5 bases match). CDR3 region: CASSLGRPNTGEPFF. The sequenced DNA: TGCGCCAGCAGCTTGGGCCGACCGAACACCGGGGAGCCGTTTTTT.